Each of the 10 T cell receptor beta chains below was sequenced from the same sample in a study of vaccination effects on CD4 cells after COVID-19 (dated 2022 in TCRdb). Libraries were made using the immunoSEQ multiplex PCR assay. TCRdb retrieved this table from immuneACCESS and kept in-frame rearrangements only. Not all clones are present; in checked studies, unresolved V genes account for under half, and no reason is known for the remainder. The sample table shows fewer than 75,000 clones, and about 78% are seen once. Of the sample, about 4.4% is held by the ten largest clones. These TCRs are of unknown antigen specificity. After approximately 11 days of culture, CD4+ T cells were isolated with the EasySep CD4+ T cell isolation kit. Each participant received two doses of an mRNA SARS-CoV-2 vaccine, either BNT162b2 or mRNA-1273. The input for sequencing was CD4+ T cells from PBMCs cultured without peptide, taken after COVID-19 vaccination. Receptors were obtained from a human donor who received a COVID-19 vaccine.

This chain connects TRBV19 to TRBJ1-5; no firm D call. This CDR3 spans 15 amino acids. Germline loops: CDR1 LNHDA, CDR2 SQIVND (reference sequence). The V end lost 7 bases, the J end lost 1 base, and 14 bases lay between the germline ends. DNA of the CDR3: TGTGCCAGTAACGAATTGGAGAGAAGCAATCAGCCCCAGCATTTT. This sequence encodes CASNELERSNQPQHF.

The chain links TRBV18 to TRBJ1-2; D remains ambiguous. V was clipped by 3 bases and J by 4 bases, with 12 bases between them. The CDR3 is made up of 14 amino acids. Germline CDR1 reads KGHSH; CDR2 reads LQKENI. CDR3 loop: CASSPPSQSYGYTF. CDR3 sequence (DNA): TGTGCCAGCTCACCTCCTTCACAGAGCTATGGCTACACCTTC.

This clone turned up a few times. The rearrangement uses TRBV29-1 and TRBJ2-7; D call uncertain. V was cut by 7 bases and J by 3 bases, with 22 bases left in between. CDR1 and CDR2 (germline): SQVTM, ANQGSEA. There are 15 residues in the CDR3. CDR3 protein: CSGASRTSFYYEQYF. The CDR3, as DNA: TGCAGCGGGGCATCGCGCACTTCCTTCTACTACGAGCAGTACTTC.

CDR3 DNA sequence: TGTGCCAGCAGTTTAGTAGGTTTTGGCAATCAGCCCCAGCATTTT. Translation: CASSLVGFGNQPQHF. This rearrangement joins TRBV27 to TRBJ1-5; D call uncertain. The germline CDR1 and CDR2 sequences are MNHEY and SMNVEV (reference sequence). Trimming took 2 bases from V and 2 from J, leaving 10 bases between them. The CDR3 has 15 residues.

The chain has TRBV3-1 (or the pseudogene TRBV3-2) and TRBJ1-1; possible D gene TRBD1, 5 bases. The CDR3 has 16 residues. V gave up 4 bases and J gave up 1 base, with 16 bases separating them. Germline V gene lookup returns CDR1 LGHDT and CDR2 YNNKEL (reference sequence). CDR3 region: CASSLTIRAPNTEAFF. The DNA for the CDR3 is TGTGCCAGCAGCCTTACTATCAGGGCCCCGAACACTGAAGCTTTCTTT.

J is TRBJ1-5 and V is TRBV18, with no clear D. The CDR3 consists of 15 residues. The V and J ends lost 2 bases and 1 base respectively, with 9 bases between them. The germline CDR1 and CDR2 sequences are KGHSH and LQKENI. The CDR3 sequence is CASSPESASNQPQHF. In DNA form, the CDR3 reads TGTGCCAGCTCACCAGAGTCAGCCAGCAATCAGCCCCAGCATTTT. The full variable domain, its missing parts supplied by reference TRBV18 and TRBJ1-5, is NAGVMQNPRHLVRRRGQEARLRCSPMKGHSHVYWYRQLPEEGLKFMVYLQKENIIDESGMPKERFSAEFPKEGPSILRIQQVVRGDSAAYFCASSPESASNQPQHFGDGTRLSIL.

This clone was seen a handful of times. V is TRBV6-5 and J is TRBJ1-2; D is perhaps TRBD1 (6 bases). Trimming shortened V by 1 base and J by 4 bases, and 13 bases separated the two germline ends. Germline lookup yields CDR1 MNHEY and CDR2 SVGAGI. The CDR3 totals 15 residues. DNA for the CDR3: TGTGCCAGCAGTTACTTTCCGGGAGGGGGCTATGGCTACACCTTC. Translation: CASSYFPGGGYGYTF.

The genes are TRBV18 and TRBJ1-5; 9 bases fit TRBD1. Looked up from germline, CDR1 is KGHSH and CDR2 is LQKENI. V dropped 5 bases and J dropped 6; count of bases not matched to a gene: 8. The CDR3 is 15 residues long. The DNA for the CDR3 is TGTGCCAGCTCAATCGACAGGGGGGGAGGTCAGCCCCAGCATTTT. It translates to CASSIDRGGGQPQHF.

The chain recombines TRBV18 with TRBJ1-5, with no clear D. The V gene's germline CDR1 is KGHSH and CDR2 LQKENI. The germline V and J ends were trimmed by 6 bases and 5 bases, with 11 bases remaining between them. This CDR3 is built from 13 residues. The CDR3 coding sequence is TGTGCCAGCTCGCCCGGGAGCGATCAGCCCCAGCATTTT. Translating it yields CASSPGSDQPQHF.

This clone was seen a handful of times. The chain employs TRBV28 and TRBJ2-7; TRBD2 aligns across 8 bases. CDR3 length: 16 amino acids. The J segment lost 3 bases and the V segment lost 7 bases, leaving 14 bases of the junction unmatched. From germline, CDR1 is MDHEN and CDR2 SYDVKM. In DNA, the CDR3 is TGTGCCAGCACCCGGGAGGGGTGGACTCAGGACTACGAGCAGTACTTC. Protein: CASTREGWTQDYEQYF.